What follows are 14 T cell receptor beta chains derived from one specimen sequenced in a study of blood T cell repertoires in COVID-19. TCRdb keeps only in-frame clones here, not all; method: immunoSEQ multiplex PCR. The profile shows 350,000 or so clones, around 88% of them singletons. The sequenced sample consisted of peripheral blood. These receptors all stem from a man in his thirties or forties with active or convalescent COVID-19.

The chain has TRBV7-2 and TRBJ1-1; 12 positions match TRBD1. The length of the CDR3 is 17 residues. Trimming at V came to 4 bases and at J to 4 bases, leaving 10 bases not matched to a gene. CDR1 is SGHTA, CDR2 FQGNSA, per germline. The CDR3 DNA follows: TGTGCCAGCAGCTGGCGAGGGACAGGGGGCCGCGGCACTGAAGCTTTCTTT. Its translation: CASSWRGTGGRGTEAFF.

The chain uses TRBV7-8 and TRBJ2-3; 10 bases align to TRBD2. CDR1 and CDR2 (germline): SGHVS, FQNEAQ. This CDR3 comprises 16 residues. Trimming at V came to 1 base and at J to 6 bases, leaving 7 bases not matched to a gene. The chain's CDR3 is CASSLVAGLASDTQYF. For the CDR3, the DNA is TGTGCCAGCAGCTTAGTCGCGGGACTAGCGAGTGATACGCAGTATTTT.

This rearrangement joins TRBV2 to TRBJ2-3; weak D call: TRBD2 (7 bases). Trimming pared 8 bases from V and 5 bases from J, leaving 11 bases between. This CDR3 has 12 residues. Germline lookup yields CDR1 SNHLY and CDR2 FYNNEI. In nucleotides, the CDR3 is TGTGCCAGCGGGGGGGCCGTAGATACGCAGTATTTT. It encodes CASGGAVDTQYF.

The chain carries TRBV24-1 and TRBJ1-4, with D possibly matching TRBD1 (5 bases). Germline V gene sequence: CDR1 KGHDR, CDR2 SFDVKD. This CDR3 region has 15 residues. V gave up 5 bases and J gave up 8 bases, with 17 bases separating them. The CDR3: CATSGGASAGEKLFF. CDR3 nucleotides: TGTGCCACCAGTGGTGGGGCCTCCGCGGGGGAAAAACTGTTTTTT.

This chain links TRBV5-6 with TRBJ1-1; D is unresolved. Trimming pared 1 base from V and 0 bases from J, leaving 10 bases between. The CDR3 covers 15 residues. Germline V gives CDR1 SGHDT, CDR2 YYEEEE. CDR3 amino acids: CASSLRLSMNTEAFF. The CDR3 DNA follows: TGTGCCAGCAGCTTGAGACTCAGCATGAACACTGAAGCTTTCTTT. Filled out from reference TRBV5-6 and TRBJ1-1, the complete variable domain reads DAGVTQSPTHLIKTRGQQVTLRCSPKSGHDTVSWYQQALGQGPQFIFQYYEEEERQRGNFPDRFSGHQFPNYSSELNVNALLLGDSALYLCASSLRLSMNTEAFFGQGTRLTVV.

The chain combines TRBV4-3 with TRBJ2-2; 10 nucleotides align to TRBD2. V lost 0 bases, J lost 4 bases, and 8 bases stayed unmatched. This CDR3 is built from 18 residues. Germline CDR1 LGHNA, CDR2 YSLEER. The CDR3 DNA sequence: TGCGCCAGCAGCCAAGAATCCCTAGCGGGAGCTAGCACCGGGGAGCTGTTTTTT. This translates into CASSQESLAGASTGELFF.

The rearrangement uses TRBV4-2 and TRBJ2-3; TRBD2 is a possible D gene (7 bases). With 5 bases removed from V and 2 bases from J, the gap between germline ends came to 20 bases. In germline, CDR1 is LGHNA, CDR2 YNFKEQ. The CDR3 consists of 17 residues. The CDR3 loop is CASSFPEGGRPTDTQYF. As DNA, the CDR3 is TGTGCCAGCAGCTTTCCCGAGGGGGGGCGTCCCACAGATACGCAGTATTTT.

V usage is TRBV19 and J usage is TRBJ1-6; 8 bases match TRBD1. The CDR3 loop spans 14 amino acids. J lost 10 bases, V lost 4 bases, and 6 bases had no gene match. Per the germline V gene, CDR1 is LNHDA and CDR2 is SQIVND (reference sequence). Here the CDR3 reads CASSRTGGTSPLHF. The DNA for the CDR3 is TGTGCCAGTAGTAGAACAGGGGGGACCTCACCCCTCCACTTT. Combining the CDR3 with reference TRBV19 and TRBJ1-6 gives the whole variable domain DGGITQSPKYLFRKEGQNVTLSCEQNLNHDAMYWYRQDPGQGLRLIYYSQIVNDFQKGDIAEGYSVSREKKESFPLTVTSAQKNPTAFYLCASSRTGGTSPLHFGNGTRLTVT.

The V gene is TRBV24-1, the J gene TRBJ1-5; D is unclear. Germline CDR1 and CDR2: KGHDR and SFDVKD. This CDR3 region has 11 residues. Between the trimmed V and J ends, which lost 4 bases and 9 bases, there was a span of 6 bases. CDR3 in DNA: TGTGCCACCAGTGACGAGGGGCCCCAGCATTTT. Translation: CATSDEGPQHF.

The chain is built from TRBV4-3 and TRBJ1-1, with D tentatively TRBD1 (6 bases). Germline CDR1 is LGHNA and CDR2 is YSLEER. Trimming took 1 base from V and 3 from J, leaving 27 bases between them. The CDR3 is 20 amino acids. For the CDR3, the DNA is TGCGCCAGCAGCCAAGGAGTCTCTCGACAGGAATTCATCCCGGACACTGAAGCTTTCTTT. Protein product: CASSQGVSRQEFIPDTEAFF.

The gene calls are TRBV7-2 and TRBJ1-4, with D uncertain. From germline, CDR1 is SGHTA and CDR2 FQGNSA. V was trimmed by 3 bases and J by 4 bases, leaving 9 bases between them. The CDR3 extends over 14 amino acids. The CDR3 sequence is CASSLRVDNEKLFF. The CDR3 DNA reads as TGTGCCAGCAGCTTGAGGGTCGATAATGAAAAACTGTTTTTT.

The rearrangement uses TRBV4-3 and TRBJ1-2; 8 bases are a match to TRBD1. The CDR3 is made up of 15 amino acids. CDR1 and CDR2 from the germline V gene are LGHNA and YSLEER. J gave up 7 bases and V 3 bases, and 10 bases lay outside the gene matches. CDR3 in amino acids: CASSQNQGAGSGYTF. In DNA, the CDR3 is TGCGCCAGCAGCCAGAACCAGGGGGCCGGGTCTGGCTACACCTTC.

V is TRBV7-7 and J is TRBJ2-5; the match to TRBD2 covers 8 bases. From germline, CDR1 is SSHAT and CDR2 FNYEAQ (reference sequence). V lost 5 bases and J lost 4; bases outside the gene matches: 3. This CDR3 region has 13 residues. In DNA, the CDR3 is TGTGCCAGCAGCCGGACTAGCACAGAGACCCAGTACTTC. Its translation is CASSRTSTETQYF.

V gene TRBV19 combines with J gene TRBJ1-1; a weak D match, TRBD1 (6 bases). There are 16 residues in the CDR3. Per the germline V gene, CDR1 is LNHDA and CDR2 is SQIVND (reference sequence). With 5 bases removed from V and 5 bases from J, the gap between germline ends came to 21 bases. CDR3 DNA sequence: TGTGCCAGTAGTCACGGGACATTTGGAACAAGAACTGAAGCTTTCTTT. Translation gives CASSHGTFGTRTEAFF.